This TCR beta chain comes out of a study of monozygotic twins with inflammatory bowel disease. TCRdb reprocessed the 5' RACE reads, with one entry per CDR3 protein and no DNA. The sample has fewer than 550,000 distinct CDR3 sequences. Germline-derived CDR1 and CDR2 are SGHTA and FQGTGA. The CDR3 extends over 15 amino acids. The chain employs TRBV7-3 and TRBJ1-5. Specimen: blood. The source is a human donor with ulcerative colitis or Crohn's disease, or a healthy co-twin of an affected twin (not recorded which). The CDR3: CASSLTSDGREPQHF. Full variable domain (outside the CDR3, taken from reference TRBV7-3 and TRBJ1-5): GAGVSQTPSNKVTEKGKYVELRCDPISGHTALYWYRQSLGQGPEFLIYFQGTGAADDSGLPNDRFFAVRPEGSVSTLKIQRTERGDSAVYLCASSLTSDGREPQHFGDGTRLSIL.